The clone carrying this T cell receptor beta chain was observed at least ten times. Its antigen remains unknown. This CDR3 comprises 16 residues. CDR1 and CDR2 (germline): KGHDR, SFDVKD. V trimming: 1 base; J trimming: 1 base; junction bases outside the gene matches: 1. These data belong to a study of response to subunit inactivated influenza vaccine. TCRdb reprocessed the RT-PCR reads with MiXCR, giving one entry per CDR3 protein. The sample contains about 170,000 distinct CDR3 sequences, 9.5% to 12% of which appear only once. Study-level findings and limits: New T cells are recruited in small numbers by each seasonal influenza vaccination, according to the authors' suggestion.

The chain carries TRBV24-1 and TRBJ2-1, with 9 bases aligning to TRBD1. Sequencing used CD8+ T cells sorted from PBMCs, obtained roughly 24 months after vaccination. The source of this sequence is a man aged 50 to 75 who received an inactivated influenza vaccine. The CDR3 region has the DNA TGTGCCACCAGTGATTTTGGGACAGGGTCCTACAATGAGCAGTTCTTC. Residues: CATSDFGTGSYNEQFF.